A single TCR beta chain is shown here with its context. This entry belongs to a study of technical replicates of blood from a few donors. This CDR3 has 15 residues. Looked up from germline, CDR1 is WSHSY and CDR2 is SAAADI. V lost 2 bases to trimming and J lost 3 bases, with 13 bases between them. The protocol was immunoSEQ multiplex PCR, while the TCRdb copy is restricted to in-frame clones and leaves out a portion. This sample has fewer than 85,000 clones, with approximately 94% found just once. The sequenced material came from T cells isolated from PBMCs. The chain employs TRBV10-2 and TRBJ2-5, with D possibly matching TRBD2 (5 bases). The clonotype originates from a human donor in good health. The CDR3 bases are TGCGCCAGCAGTGAGAGCGGCTGGGCAGAAGAGACCCAGTACTTC. It encodes CASSESGWAEETQYF.